Sequencing of this T cell receptor beta chain was carried out in a study of post-analysis software for immune sequencing data. Concerning this clonotype: The antigen is not known.

Presence of unique molecular identifiers characterized the TCR beta cDNA libraries. A population of roughly 0.9 to 11 million T cells gave rise to approximately 530,000 cDNA molecules. MiXCR was run by TCRdb on the PCR reads, yielding one entry per CDR3 protein. In the table there are around 440,000 distinct CDR3 sequences, nearly 45% of which are singletons. Regarding the study as a whole: Normalized Chao1 diversity was significantly reduced in patients versus controls.

The source of this sequence is a girl under 18 with multiple sclerosis. Sequenced material: blood.

CDR3 coding DNA: TGCAGCGTTAGGGGACAAATGACCAACGTCCTGACTTTC. Residues: CSVRGQMTNVLTF. The chain employs TRBV29-1 and TRBJ2-6, with D perhaps matching TRBD1 (6 bases). This CDR3 is built from 13 residues. Trimming pared 5 bases from V and 8 bases from J, leaving 13 bases between. Germline CDR1 reads SQVTM; CDR2 reads ANQGSEA.